This TCR gamma chain derives from a study of gamma-delta T cells after stem cell transplantation. TCRdb re-called the RT-PCR reads through CATT. The sample has over 2,500 gamma-chain clones, roughly 18% seen once. Of note for this clone: A read error may produce the germline difference seen at one junction end.

In germline, CDR1 is EGSTGY, CDR2 YDSYTSSV. The CDR3 is 13 residues long. The source of this sequence is a human donor. It is not recorded whose cells these are; they may come from a transplant donor. The sequenced sample consisted of gamma-delta T cells. This chain uses TRGV4 with TRGJ1 or TRGJ2. In DNA form, the CDR3 reads TGTGCCACCTGGGGTACGAATTATTACAAGAAACTCTTT. Translation: CATWGTNYYKKLF.